This record covers a single TCR beta chain. The antigen this receptor binds is unknown. The record has no base qualities; no much larger clone is one base away. Whole blood was collected in K2EDTA tubes by collaborating institutions according to the institutions' own protocols. For TCRbeta analysis, collaborator samples were shipped as frozen whole blood, as isolated PBMCs, or as DNA extracted from either sample type. The record originates from a study of blood T cell repertoires in COVID-19 (dated by TCRdb to 2019 to 2021). With regard to the full study: Samples from collaborators originated in the United States, Italy and Spain and spanned both the acute and convalescent phases of COVID-19. A freely available public database, intended as a resource for researchers studying the immune response to SARS-CoV-2, is where the repertoires were released. The prospective study material was composed of cDNA or gDNA derived from T cells, B-cell-depleted T cells, or PBMCs. Nearly every sample came with metadata listing a de-identified subject ID, COVID-19 status, age in years and sex. Where available, HLA class I and class II types were obtained from metadata supplied by the sample provider rather than from assay-based typing. Subjects who had been exposed to COVID-19, were actively infected with it, or had recovered from it provided the deeply sampled blood TCRbeta repertoires that made up the dataset. The samples were drawn from the first 160 participants of the ongoing ImmuneRACE study and from some 1,300 subjects provided by 6 global collaborators.

Spanning cysteine to phenylalanine, the CDR3 consists of 16 amino acids. The retained sequence is limited to the CDR3, 48 bases, with the frame set at the first base. The research as a whole found: The quantity of clinical and demographic metadata differed by source and by participant and was supplied without curation.

The immunoSEQ Assay, a bias-controlled multiplex PCR, was used to amplify TCRbeta CDR3 regions from genomic DNA. Per the authors' processing: The number of nucleated cells in each sample was estimated by amplification of reference gene primers within the assay. Sequence reads were collapsed and filtered to measure the absolute abundance of every unique TCRbeta CDR3 rearrangement. For each sample, productive Simpson clonality was calculated as the square root of Simpson's diversity index over productive rearrangements. The clones in this table, taken by TCRdb from immuneACCESS, are in-frame only. Not every clone is retained; where verified, under half of the shortfall comes from an unresolved V gene, and the cause of the rest is unknown. V, J and clone size derive from that table, while D and trimming were established from the DNA sequence. Across this sample there are 35,000 to 45,000 clones, with about 76% seen only once. The top ten clonotypes cover 8.5% to 9% of the sample.

This TCR derives from a man in his 70s with active or convalescent COVID-19. The sample consisted of peripheral blood. The rearranged segments are TRBV21-1 and TRBJ1-5. TRBV21-1 is marked as a pseudogene. CDR3 protein: CASSKGGGGAAQPQHF. At the DNA level, the sequence is TGTGCCAGCAGCAAAGGGGGAGGAGGAGCAGCACAGCCCCAGCATTTT.